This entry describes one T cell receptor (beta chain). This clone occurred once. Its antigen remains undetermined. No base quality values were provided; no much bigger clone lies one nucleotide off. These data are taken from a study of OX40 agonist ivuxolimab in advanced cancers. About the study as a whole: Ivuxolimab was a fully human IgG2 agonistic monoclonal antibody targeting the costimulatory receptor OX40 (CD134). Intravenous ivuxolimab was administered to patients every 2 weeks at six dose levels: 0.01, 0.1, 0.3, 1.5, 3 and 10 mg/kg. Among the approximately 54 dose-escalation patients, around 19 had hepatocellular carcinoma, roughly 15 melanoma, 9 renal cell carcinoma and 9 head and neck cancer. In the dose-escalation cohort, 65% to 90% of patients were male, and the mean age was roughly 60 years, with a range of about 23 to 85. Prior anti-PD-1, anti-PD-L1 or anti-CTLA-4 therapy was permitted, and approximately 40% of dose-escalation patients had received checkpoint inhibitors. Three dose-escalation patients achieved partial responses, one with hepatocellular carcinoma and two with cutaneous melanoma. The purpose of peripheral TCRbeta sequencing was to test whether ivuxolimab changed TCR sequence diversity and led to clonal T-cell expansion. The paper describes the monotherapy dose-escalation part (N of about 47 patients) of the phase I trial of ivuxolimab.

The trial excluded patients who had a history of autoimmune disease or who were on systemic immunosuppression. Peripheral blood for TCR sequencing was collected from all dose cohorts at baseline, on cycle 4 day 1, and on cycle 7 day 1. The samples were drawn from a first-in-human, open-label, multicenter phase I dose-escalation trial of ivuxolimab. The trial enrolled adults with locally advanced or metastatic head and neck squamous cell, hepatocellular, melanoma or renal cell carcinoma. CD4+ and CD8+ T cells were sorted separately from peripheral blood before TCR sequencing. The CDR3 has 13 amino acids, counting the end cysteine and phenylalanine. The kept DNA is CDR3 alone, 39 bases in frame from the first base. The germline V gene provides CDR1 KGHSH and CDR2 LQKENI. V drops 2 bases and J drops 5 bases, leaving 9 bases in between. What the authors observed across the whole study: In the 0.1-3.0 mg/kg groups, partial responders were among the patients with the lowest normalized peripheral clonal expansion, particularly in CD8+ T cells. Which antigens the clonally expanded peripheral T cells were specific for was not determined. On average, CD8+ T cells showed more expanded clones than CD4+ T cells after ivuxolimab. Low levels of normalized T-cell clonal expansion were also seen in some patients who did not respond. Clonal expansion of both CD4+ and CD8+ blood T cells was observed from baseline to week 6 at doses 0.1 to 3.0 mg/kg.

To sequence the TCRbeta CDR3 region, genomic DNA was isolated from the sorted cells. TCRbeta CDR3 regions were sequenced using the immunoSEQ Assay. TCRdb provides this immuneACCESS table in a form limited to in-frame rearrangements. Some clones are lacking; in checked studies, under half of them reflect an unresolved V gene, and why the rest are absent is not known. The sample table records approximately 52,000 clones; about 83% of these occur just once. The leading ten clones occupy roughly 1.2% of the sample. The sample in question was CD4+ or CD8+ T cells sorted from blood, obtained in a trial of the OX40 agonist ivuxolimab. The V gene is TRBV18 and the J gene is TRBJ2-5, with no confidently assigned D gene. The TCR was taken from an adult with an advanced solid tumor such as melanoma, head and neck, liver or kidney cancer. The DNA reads TGTGCCAGCTCACCAGGAATTACCGAGACCCAGTACTTC. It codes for CASSPGITETQYF. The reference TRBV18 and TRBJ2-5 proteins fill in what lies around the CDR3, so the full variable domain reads NAGVMQNPRHLVRRRGQEARLRCSPMKGHSHVYWYRQLPEEGLKFMVYLQKENIIDESGMPKERFSAEFPKEGPSILRIQQVVRGDSAAYFCASSPGITETQYFGPGTRLLVL.